This T cell receptor (beta chain) was identified in a study of blood T cell repertoires in COVID-19. The overall study: Sites across the United States, Italy and Spain contributed samples from acute and convalescent COVID-19.

This CDR3 has 15 residues. Germline CDR1 is SGHTA and CDR2 is FQGNSA. V was cut by 6 bases and J by 2 bases, with 14 bases left in between. Source study methods: Nucleated cell counts were estimated from reference gene primer amplification. Generated by immunoSEQ multiplex PCR, the TCRdb table keeps only in-frame clones and is missing some. The V and J calls and clone size come from that table; D and trimming were worked out from the DNA. The sample lists under 250,000 clones, 87% occurring once. The sequenced sample was peripheral blood. The V gene is TRBV7-2, the J gene TRBJ2-1; possible D gene TRBD2, 5 bases. The source is a young man with active or convalescent COVID-19. The CDR3 sequence: CASSIGKGAYNEQFF. The CDR3 DNA follows: TGTGCCAGCAGTATAGGAAAGGGAGCCTACAATGAGCAGTTCTTC.